The sequence of this T cell receptor beta chain was determined in a study of vaccination and CD4 T cells after COVID-19. Study summary: Sampling after COVID took place at a median of about 98 days (range 35 to 161) following diagnosis.

The CDR3 extends over 8 amino acids. CDR1 DFQATT and CDR2 SNEGSKA come from the germline V gene (reference sequence). This clonotype was observed a few times. TCRdb reprocessed the PCR reads with MiXCR, giving one entry per CDR3 protein. Among over 15,000 distinct CDR3 sequences listed, about 70% were seen once. The chain joins TRBV20-1 to TRBJ1-2; D not certain. Sequenced here: CD4+ T cells from blood, sampled after SARS-CoV-2 vaccination. The source of this sequence is a human donor who had recovered from COVID-19. The CDR3 sequence: CRGVGYTF. The DNA for the CDR3 is TGCAGGGGAGTTGGCTACACCTTC.